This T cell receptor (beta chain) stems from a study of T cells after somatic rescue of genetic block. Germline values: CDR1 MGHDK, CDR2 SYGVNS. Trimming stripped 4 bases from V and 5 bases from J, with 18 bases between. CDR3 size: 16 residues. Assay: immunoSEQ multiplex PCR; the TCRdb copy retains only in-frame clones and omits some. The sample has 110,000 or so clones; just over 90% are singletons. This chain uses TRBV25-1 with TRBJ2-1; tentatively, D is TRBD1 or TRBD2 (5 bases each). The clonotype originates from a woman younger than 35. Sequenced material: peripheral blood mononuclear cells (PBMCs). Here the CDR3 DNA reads TGTGCCAGCAGTGTAAACCACCGGGACGCCCACAATGAGCAGTTCTTC. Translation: CASSVNHRDAHNEQFF.